Listed below are T cell receptor beta chains from one sample, sequenced in a study of human T cells and chemical hapten exposure. TCRdb called the 5' RACE reads again in MiXCR, with one record for every CDR3 protein. This table holds around 140,000 distinct CDR3 sequences, over 3.5% found once. The receptor source for this set is a female donor in good health. CDR3s include the opening cysteine and the closing phenylalanine or tryptophan. A D gene is named only where the DNA matches it firmly. The size entry is marked missing in some rows and otherwise reads once, few, many or a size class.

clone_size	d_call	v_call	j_call	cdr3_aa	cdr3_nt
many	NA	TRBV10-3	TRBJ2-3	CAIKAGASDTQYF	TGTGCCATCAAGGCGGGGGCATCAGATACGCAGTATTTT
NA	NA	TRBV5-1	TRBJ2-7	CASSFFPSPDYEQYF	TGCGCCAGCAGCTTTTTTCCCAGCCCAGACTACGAGCAGTACTTC
many	NA	TRBV28	TRBJ1-2	CASSLFGRGFGYTF	TGTGCCAGCAGTTTATTTGGAAGGGGCTTTGGCTACACCTTC
many	NA	TRBV24-1	TRBJ2-3	CATSLGGLDTQYF	TGTGCCACCAGCCTGGGTGGGCTGGATACGCAGTATTTT
many	NA	TRBV20-1	TRBJ1-2	CSAREWSWVYTF	TGCAGTGCTAGAGAATGGTCCTGGGTTTACACCTTC
many	NA	TRBV20-1	TRBJ1-5	CSATSRIGIGNQPQHF	TGCAGTGCCACCTCTAGAATCGGGATTGGCAATCAGCCCCAGCATTTT
many	NA	TRBV29-1	TRBJ2-5	CSVEDRGAGETQYF	TGCAGCGTTGAAGATAGGGGAGCAGGGGAGACCCAGTACTTC
many	TRBD1	TRBV19	TRBJ1-2	CASSAGDRGNYGYTF	TGTGCCAGTAGTGCCGGAGACAGGGGCAACTATGGCTACACCTTC
NA	NA	TRBV5-5	TRBJ1-2	CASSMRLGVLYGYTF	TGTGCCAGCAGCATGCGTTTAGGGGTCCTCTATGGCTACACCTTC
many	NA	TRBV7-9	TRBJ1-4	CASSSTGFEKLFF	TGTGCCAGCAGCTCGACAGGTTTTGAAAAACTGTTTTTT
many	NA	TRBV5-1	TRBJ2-7	CASSYSRDGLSPQYF	TGCGCCAGCAGCTACTCCCGGGACGGCCTATCGCCGCAGTACTTC
few	NA	TRBV12-3/TRBV12-4	TRBJ1-2	CASSTQTVYGYTF	TGTGCCAGCAGTACCCAGACAGTCTATGGCTACACCTTC
NA	NA	TRBV19	TRBJ2-3	CASSRLSRDTQYF	TGTGCCAGTAGTAGGCTCAGTCGGGATACGCAGTATTTT
many	NA	TRBV20-1	TRBJ2-5	CSARAPGTTQETQYF	TGCAGTGCCAGGGCACCCGGGACAACCCAAGAGACCCAGTACTTC
NA	TRBD1	TRBV6-2/TRBV6-3	TRBJ1-5	CASSYRPGTGCGQPQHF	TGTGCCAGCAGTTACCGTCCCGGGACAGGGTGCGGTCAGCCCCAGCATTTT
many	TRBD1	TRBV28	TRBJ1-3	CAIRTGPVDRNTIYF	TGTGCTATCAGGACAGGGCCCGTGGACCGGAACACCATATATTTT
many	NA	TRBV10-3	TRBJ1-5	CAISPGGGSNQPQHF	TGTGCCATCAGTCCGGGCGGGGGTAGCAATCAGCCCCAGCATTTT
many	TRBD2	TRBV6-5	TRBJ2-1	CASSYSSGGPYNEQFF	TGTGCCAGCAGTTACTCTAGCGGGGGGCCCTACAATGAGCAGTTCTTC
many	TRBD2	TRBV28	TRBJ2-7	CASSSTRAGVSYEQYF	TGTGCCAGCAGTTCCACCCGAGCGGGGGTATCCTACGAGCAGTACTTC
NA	TRBD2	TRBV20-1	TRBJ2-1	CSAPRTSSNEQFF	TGCAGTGCCCCGAGGACTAGCTCAAATGAGCAGTTCTTC
many	TRBD1	TRBV4-3	TRBJ2-3	CASSLQTGGSDTQYF	TGCGCCAGCAGCCTACAGACAGGGGGTTCAGATACGCAGTATTTT
many	TRBD1	TRBV20-1	TRBJ1-5	CSARRTGGVNQPQHF	TGCAGTGCTCGAAGAACAGGGGGCGTCAATCAGCCCCAGCATTTT
many	NA	TRBV19	TRBJ2-5	CASSINSGLAVGETQYF	TGTGCCAGTAGTATTAACAGCGGGCTGGCTGTCGGGGAGACCCAGTACTTC
NA	NA	TRBV11-1	TRBJ1-4	CASSLGTAGDEKLFF	TGTGCCAGCAGCTTAGGGACAGCCGGCGATGAAAAACTGTTTTTT
many	NA	TRBV7-2	TRBJ1-5	CASSLVSGSNQPQHF	TGTGCCAGCAGCTTAGTTTCCGGAAGCAATCAGCCCCAGCATTTT
few	TRBD1	TRBV5-1	TRBJ2-1	CASSLARSGGGLDEQFF	TGCGCCAGCAGCTTGGCCCGGTCAGGGGGCGGTCTCGATGAGCAGTTCTTC
many	NA	TRBV20-1	TRBJ1-2	CSARVGGSYGYTF	TGCAGTGCTAGGGTGGGAGGTAGCTATGGCTACACCTTC
many	NA	TRBV6-1	TRBJ2-5	CATKRTAQETQYF	TGTGCCACTAAGCGGACAGCGCAAGAGACCCAGTACTTC
many	TRBD2	TRBV27	TRBJ2-3	CASSLKRGSTDTQYF	TGTGCCAGCAGTTTAAAGCGGGGAAGCACAGATACGCAGTATTTT
many	TRBD1	TRBV20-1	TRBJ1-5	CSASGYTGTGIGQPQHF	TGCAGTGCTAGTGGATATACCGGGACAGGGATCGGTCAGCCCCAGCATTTT
NA	NA	TRBV19	TRBJ1-5	CASSIVLSGCSQPQHF	TGTGCCAGTAGTATAGTTCTTTCAGGGTGTAGTCAGCCCCAGCATTTT
many	NA	TRBV4-2	TRBJ2-5	CASSLEGGGQETQYF	TGTGCCAGCAGCCTAGAGGGGGGGGGGCAAGAGACCCAGTACTTC
few	NA	TRBV27	TRBJ2-5	CASSSYNVMETQYF	TGTGCCAGCAGTTCATACAACGTGATGGAGACCCAGTACTTC
many	NA	TRBV7-2	TRBJ1-4	CASSSGSWEKLFF	TGTGCCAGCAGCTCAGGCAGTTGGGAAAAACTGTTTTTT
many	NA	TRBV5-1	TRBJ2-3	CASSLEGGRDTQYF	TGCGCCAGCAGCTTGGAAGGAGGTCGAGATACGCAGTATTTT
NA	TRBD1	TRBV10-3	TRBJ1-5	CAITGQRNQPQHF	TGTGCCATCACGGGACAGCGCAATCAGCCCCAGCATTTT
many	NA	TRBV29-1	TRBJ1-2	CSVTVNYGYTF	TGCAGCGTTACGGTTAACTATGGCTACACCTTC
many	NA	TRBV4-2	TRBJ2-7	CASSRLQGPGGEQYF	TGTGCCAGCAGCCGCCTTCAGGGGCCCGGGGGCGAGCAGTACTTC
few	NA	TRBV5-8	TRBJ2-7	CASSLYGGSSYEQYF	TGTGCCAGCAGCTTGTACGGCGGCAGCTCCTACGAGCAGTACTTC
many	TRBD1	TRBV20-1	TRBJ2-7	CSAKPDRGALEQYF	TGCAGTGCTAAACCGGACAGGGGGGCCCTCGAGCAGTACTTC
many	TRBD2	TRBV5-1	TRBJ2-1	CASSYGGNYNEQFF	TGCGCCAGCAGCTACGGGGGGAACTACAATGAGCAGTTCTTC
many	TRBD1	TRBV24-1	TRBJ2-7	CATSDAAQGTPYEQYF	TGTGCCACCAGTGATGCTGCACAGGGGACCCCCTACGAGCAGTACTTC